This passage covers 25 T cell receptor beta chains from one sample sequenced in a study of memory CD4+ T cells and cytomegalovirus serostatus. The sort gate was single viable CD3+CD4+CD8-CD45RO+ cells for memory CD4+ T cells. Libraries were prepared by immunoSEQ multiplex PCR; TCRdb keeps only in-frame clonotypes and omits some of them. The data hold under 55,000 clones, with 65% to 80% observed a single time. Material for sequencing was memory CD4+ T cells from blood. The receptors stem from an adult in good health and CMV-seropositive.

The chain couples TRBV4-1 to TRBJ1-2; a possible D gene is TRBD1 (6 bases). Trimming stripped 4 bases from V and 4 bases from J, with 16 bases between. This CDR3 has 15 amino acids. From germline, CDR1 is MGHRA and CDR2 YSYEKL. The chain's CDR3 is CASSRAGGRGYGYTF. The CDR3 coding sequence is TGCGCCAGCAGCCGCGCGGGGGGCCGGGGCTATGGCTACACCTTC.

This clone was found a few times. This chain links TRBV6-5 with TRBJ1-6, with 9 positions matching TRBD1. Germline V gene sequence: CDR1 MNHEY, CDR2 SVGAGI. After removal of 5 bases from V and 10 bases from J, the junction contained 9 bases not matched to a gene. This CDR3 comprises 15 residues. CDR3 amino acids: CASSQRGQGYSPLHF. CDR3 nucleotides: TGTGCCAGCAGTCAGCGGGGACAGGGTTACTCACCCCTCCACTTT.

This chain joins TRBV19 and TRBJ1-2; D gene uncertain. V was shortened by 7 bases and J by 2 bases, with 11 bases between the two germline ends. CDR1 is LNHDA and CDR2 is SQIVND in the germline V gene (reference sequence). This CDR3 is 13 amino acids long. CDR3 residues: CASTRFSNYGYTF. The CDR3 DNA is TGTGCCAGTACGAGGTTCTCGAACTATGGCTACACCTTC.

The chain couples TRBV28 to TRBJ1-2, with unresolved D. V was cut by 1 base and J by 8 bases, with 14 bases left in between. The germline gives CDR1 MDHEN, CDR2 SYDVKM. The CDR3 spans 14 residues. CDR3: CASSLLTWGSGYTF. The CDR3 DNA sequence: TGTGCCAGCAGTTTATTAACATGGGGATCGGGCTACACCTTC.

V usage is TRBV4-2 and J usage is TRBJ2-7; the match to TRBD2 covers 14 bases. V dropped 4 bases and J dropped 3; count of bases not matched to a gene: 2. Germline lookup yields CDR1 LGHNA and CDR2 YNFKEQ. This CDR3 comprises 15 residues. The DNA for the CDR3 is TGTGCCAGCAGCCGAGGGACTAGCGGGGGCTACGAGCAGTACTTC. Translated, it gives CASSRGTSGGYEQYF.

V and J are TRBV9 and TRBJ2-6; D possibly corresponds to TRBD1 (5 bases). This CDR3 is built from 17 residues. Trimming took 2 bases from V and 0 from J, leaving 12 bases between them. Germline CDR1 SGDLS, CDR2 YYNGEE. The CDR3 loop reads CASSVLGHASGANVLTF. CDR3 bases: TGTGCCAGCAGCGTTTTAGGACACGCCTCTGGGGCCAACGTCCTGACTTTC.

V is TRBV5-1 and J is TRBJ1-3; no definite D call. V was pared by 0 bases and J by 0 bases, with 10 bases between. CDR3 length equals 16 residues. CDR1 and CDR2 from the germline V gene are SGHRS and YFSETQ. Written as DNA, the CDR3 is TGCGCCAGCAGCTTGGGTGTCAGCCACTCTGGAAACACCATATATTTT. Amino acid sequence: CASSLGVSHSGNTIYF.

This sequence joins TRBV4-2 and TRBJ2-2, with 11 bases that match TRBD1. Losses at the gene ends were 0 bases for V and 4 bases for J; bases not matched to a gene: 1. Germline CDR1 LGHNA, CDR2 YNFKEQ. This CDR3 spans 16 amino acids. CDR3 loop: CASSQEGTGGTGELFF. The CDR3 nucleotides read TGTGCCAGCAGCCAAGAGGGGACAGGGGGCACCGGGGAGCTGTTTTTT.

The CDR3 loop is CASSPSRTGPYNEQFF. The CDR3 region has the DNA TGTGCCAGCAGTCCCTCTCGGACAGGGCCCTACAATGAGCAGTTCTTC. V gene TRBV27 combines with J gene TRBJ2-1; 8 bases align to TRBD1. Germline loops: CDR1 MNHEY, CDR2 SMNVEV (reference sequence). The CDR3 is 16 amino acids. V lost 5 bases and J lost 2; bases outside the gene matches: 8.

This clone came up a few times. The chain joins TRBV29-1 to TRBJ2-3; possible D gene TRBD2, 6 bases. V was shortened by 0 bases and J by 5 bases, with 12 bases between the two germline ends. The germline V gene encodes CDR1 SQVTM and CDR2 ANQGSEA. There are 14 residues in the CDR3. In DNA form, the CDR3 reads TGCAGCGTTGAAGATGAGAGAGCGGGAGATACGCAGTATTTT. Protein sequence: CSVEDERAGDTQYF.

V usage is TRBV30 and J usage is TRBJ1-5, with 7 bases that match TRBD1. The CDR3 has 13 amino acids. V shed 2 bases and J 7 bases; nucleotides not matched to a gene: 5. The germline CDR1 and CDR2 sequences are GTSNPN and SVGIG (reference sequence). The CDR3 is CAWSSTGAQPQHF. Here the CDR3 DNA reads TGTGCCTGGAGTTCTACAGGGGCCCAGCCCCAGCATTTT.

This chain uses TRBV14 with TRBJ2-7; maybe TRBD1 (6 bases). The V gene lost 4 bases and the J gene lost 2 bases, with 21 bases spanning the gap. The V gene's germline CDR1 is SGHDN and CDR2 FVKESK. This CDR3 contains 17 residues. The chain's CDR3 is CASSRPLGAGPAYEQYF. CDR3 sequence (DNA): TGTGCCAGCAGCCGACCCCTGGGGGCAGGGCCCGCCTACGAGCAGTACTTC.

This clone was counted a single time. The chain is built from TRBV6-1 and TRBJ1-5; maybe TRBD1 (6 bases). CDR1 MNHNS and CDR2 SASEGT come from the germline V gene. V was pared by 4 bases and J by 2 bases, with 21 bases between. The CDR3 has 18 residues. Here the CDR3 DNA reads TGTGCCAGCAGTGCCAGGGCGGCGGGGGGCTCACGCAATCAGCCCCAGCATTTT. Its protein is CASSARAAGGSRNQPQHF.

CDR3 nucleotide sequence: TGTGCCAGCAGCCTCGACAGACCCACAGATACGCAGTATTTT. This sequence encodes CASSLDRPTDTQYF. The rearrangement links TRBV7-6 to TRBJ2-3; perhaps TRBD1 as D (5 bases). The V and J ends lost 5 bases and 2 bases respectively, with 11 bases between them. This CDR3 has 14 residues. Looked up from germline, CDR1 is SGHVS and CDR2 is FNYEAQ. The full variable domain, completed using reference TRBV7-6 and TRBJ2-3, is GAGVSQSPRYKVTKRGQDVALRCDPISGHVSLYWYRQALGQGPEFLTYFNYEAQQDKSGLPNDRFSAERPEGSISTLTIQRTEQRDSAMYRCASSLDRPTDTQYFGPGTRLTVL.

The chain employs TRBV28 and TRBJ1-2; D not resolved. This CDR3 has 12 amino acids. V was clipped by 6 bases and J by 5 bases, with 10 bases between them. CDR1 MDHEN and CDR2 SYDVKM come from the germline V gene. CDR3 sequence (DNA): TGTGCCAGCAGCAGGAACAGATATGGCTACACCTTC. It specifies CASSRNRYGYTF.

The V and J genes are TRBV7-9 and TRBJ1-4; no reliable D call. Looked up from germline, CDR1 is SEHNR and CDR2 is FQNEAQ (reference sequence). The CDR3 sequence is 15 residues long. Trimming stripped 1 base from V and 2 bases from J, with 8 bases between. The CDR3 sequence is CASSLGQATNEKLFF. CDR3 DNA: TGTGCCAGCAGCTTAGGGCAGGCGACTAATGAAAAACTGTTTTTT.

J is TRBJ2-5 and V is TRBV29-1; 15 nucleotides agree with TRBD2. The CDR3 runs 15 residues. The V gene end was trimmed by 6 bases and the J gene end by 5 bases; junction bases not matched to a gene: 7. CDR1 is SQVTM and CDR2 is ANQGSEA in the germline V gene. This CDR3 reads CSVPGLAGGVETQYF. The CDR3 bases are TGCAGCGTCCCGGGACTAGCGGGAGGAGTGGAGACCCAGTACTTC.

J is TRBJ1-3 and V is TRBV4-1; D unclear. This CDR3 has 15 amino acids. V shed 0 bases and J shed 1 base, with 7 bases lying between them. Per the germline V gene, CDR1 is MGHRA and CDR2 is YSYEKL. The CDR3 DNA reads as TGCGCCAGCAGCCAAGAGGGAATTTCTGGAAACACCATATATTTT. It is translated as CASSQEGISGNTIYF.

The chain recombines TRBV18 with TRBJ2-2, with D perhaps matching TRBD1 (5 bases). The CDR3 sequence is 17 residues long. Germline lookup yields CDR1 KGHSH and CDR2 LQKENI. V was shortened by 0 bases and J by 6 bases, with 17 bases between the two germline ends. CDR3 sequence: CASSPPQGGDRAGELFF. The CDR3 DNA reads as TGTGCCAGCTCACCACCGCAGGGTGGGGATAGAGCCGGGGAGCTGTTTTTT.

This CDR3 is CASSLQGAEGSYTF. The CDR3 DNA is TGTGCCAGTAGTTTACAGGGGGCGGAGGGAAGCTACACCTTC. The gene calls are TRBV19 and TRBJ1-2; 9 positions match TRBD1. The CDR3 extends over 14 amino acids. Germline loops: CDR1 LNHDA, CDR2 SQIVND (reference sequence). With V trimmed by 5 bases and J by 9 bases, 10 bases remained unmatched.

This chain links TRBV5-4 with TRBJ2-7, with D tentatively TRBD1 or TRBD2 (5 bases each). V shed 2 bases and J shed 2 bases, with 14 bases lying between them. CDR3 size: 15 residues. Germline V lookup: CDR1 SGHNT, CDR2 YYREEE (reference sequence). The DNA for the CDR3 is TGTGCCAGCAGCTTACCTGGGACCAAAACCTACGAGCAGTACTTC. Residues: CASSLPGTKTYEQYF.

In its sample, this clone was seen a few times. J is TRBJ2-5 and V is TRBV27, with TRBD2 identical over 7 bases. The J segment lost 7 bases and the V segment lost 11 bases, leaving 4 bases of the junction unmatched. CDR3 length: 10 residues. The germline V gene encodes CDR1 MNHEY and CDR2 SMNVEV (reference sequence). In nucleotides, the CDR3 is TGTGCCGCCGGGAGGTTGACCCAGTACTTC. It specifies CAAGRLTQYF.

This clone was counted between two and nine times. The chain combines TRBV30 with TRBJ1-2; no clear D gene. The CDR3 length is 13 residues. Germline V gene data show CDR1 as GTSNPN and CDR2 as SVGIG (reference sequence). Trimming took off 4 bases at V and 3 bases at J, with 12 bases between the two ends. As DNA, the CDR3 is TGTGCCTGGAAGACTTCTTCTTACTATGGCTACACCTTC. Its protein product is CAWKTSSYYGYTF.

The chain has TRBV28 and TRBJ2-1; the match to TRBD2 covers 10 bases. The germline V gene has CDR1 MDHEN and CDR2 SYDVKM. After removal of 4 bases from V and 4 bases from J, the junction contained 10 bases not matched to a gene. The CDR3 spans 17 residues. CDR3: CASSSGGGLAWYNEQFF. CDR3 coding DNA: TGTGCCAGCAGTTCAGGAGGGGGACTAGCGTGGTACAATGAGCAGTTCTTC.

The chain couples TRBV30 to TRBJ2-7; D might be TRBD1 or TRBD2, each matching 5 bases. Deletions cut 2 bases from V and 3 bases from J, with 20 bases between. Germline CDR1 and CDR2: GTSNPN and SVGIG (reference sequence). CDR3 length: 16 residues. As DNA, the CDR3 is TGTGCCTGGAGTCAGGCAGGGAGAGGCCTCGTCTACGAGCAGTACTTC. Amino acid sequence: CAWSQAGRGLVYEQYF.